This T cell receptor (beta chain) was obtained from a study of cytomegalovirus exposure and HLA in healthy donors. Study outcomes and limitations: A link between a missense DCLRE1C variant and TCR beta V- and J-gene trimming emerged from a later analysis.

Everyone who donated was a healthy bone marrow donor. Looked up from germline, CDR1 is SNHLY and CDR2 is FYNNEI. Unmatched junction bases numbered 2, after V lost 6 bases and J lost 3 bases. This CDR3 is 13 amino acids long. Comment on this clone: The antigen is not known.

Both 60 Vbeta primers and 13 Jbeta primers went into the PCR. Sequenced by immunoSEQ multiplex PCR; TCRdb stores in-frame clones only, minus some. The sample contains 150,000 to 200,000 clones, roughly 85% of which appear only once. The sequence was obtained from a man in his forties or fifties in good health and CMV-seropositive. The chain is built from TRBV2 and TRBJ2-3, with 8 bases matching TRBD2. The sample comprised PBMCs. This CDR3 reads CASRAGVTDTQYF. CDR3 DNA: TGTGCCAGCAGAGCGGGGGTAACAGATACGCAGTATTTT.